This TCR beta chain was profiled in a study of T cells in tuberculosis. Germline CDR1 SNHLY, CDR2 FYNNEI. Trimming at V came to 6 bases and at J to 0 bases, leaving 7 bases not matched to a gene. The CDR3 contains 15 residues. The protocol was immunoSEQ multiplex PCR, while the TCRdb copy is restricted to in-frame clones and leaves out a portion. Of 55,000 to 60,000 clones listed, over 75% were seen once; the top ten hold 21%. Cells were sorted from thawed PBMC rested overnight and stained with GMM-loaded CD1B tetramer, viability dye and anti-CD3. The lipid loaded on the CD1B tetramers was C32 glucose monomycolate from Rhodococcus equi.

The sequencing input was CD1b-GMM tetramer-negative cells sorted from PBMCs. The TCR originated in an adult woman with latent tuberculosis. This sequence joins TRBV2 and TRBJ1-2, with 7 bases identical to TRBD1. CDR3 DNA: TGTGCCAGCAGCCAGGGACAGCTAGCTAACTATGGCTACACCTTC. It specifies CASSQGQLANYGYTF.